This T cell receptor beta chain was recovered during a study of tumor-infiltrating lymphocytes in primary liver carcinoma. General observations from the study: Blood had a significantly lower top-250-clone fraction than tumors did (p = 0.039). CD8+ and CD4+ repertoires went uncompared, the samples being bulk unsorted. Compared with tumor region pairs, tumor-adjacent and tumor-blood pairs overlapped less.

The sample holds many counts of this clonotype. Its antigen is still unknown. Blood RNA was derived from unsorted whole blood, and germline DNA was extracted too. Chronic HBV infection was present, with no prior treatment. Trimming cost V 6 bases and J 7 bases, with 16 bases left between them. Germline CDR1 MNHEY, CDR2 SVGEGT. The CDR3 has 14 residues. Total RNA amounting to around 540 ng was the source from which TCR beta cDNA was made with a constant-region primer. Amplification in three nested multiplex PCR rounds with slightly modified ARM-PCR gave rise to TCR beta libraries. Researchers ran the first two PCR rounds for roughly 10 cycles each with TRBV1-TRBV30 forward primers and a C-beta reverse primer. TCRdb reprocessed the multiplex PCR reads via MiXCR and lists one record per CDR3 protein. The sample comprises approximately 330,000 distinct CDR3 sequences, 65% of which are singletons, and about 6% rests with the top ten.

The sequenced sample consisted of peripheral blood. The V gene is TRBV6-2 or TRBV6-3, the J gene TRBJ1-5, with D possibly being TRBD1 (6 bases). This receptor was obtained from a man in his forties with primary liver carcinoma and hepatitis B virus infection. The CDR3: CASSPDRLGQPQHF. For the CDR3, the DNA is TGTGCCAGCAGCCCGGACAGACTTGGGCAGCCCCAGCATTTT.